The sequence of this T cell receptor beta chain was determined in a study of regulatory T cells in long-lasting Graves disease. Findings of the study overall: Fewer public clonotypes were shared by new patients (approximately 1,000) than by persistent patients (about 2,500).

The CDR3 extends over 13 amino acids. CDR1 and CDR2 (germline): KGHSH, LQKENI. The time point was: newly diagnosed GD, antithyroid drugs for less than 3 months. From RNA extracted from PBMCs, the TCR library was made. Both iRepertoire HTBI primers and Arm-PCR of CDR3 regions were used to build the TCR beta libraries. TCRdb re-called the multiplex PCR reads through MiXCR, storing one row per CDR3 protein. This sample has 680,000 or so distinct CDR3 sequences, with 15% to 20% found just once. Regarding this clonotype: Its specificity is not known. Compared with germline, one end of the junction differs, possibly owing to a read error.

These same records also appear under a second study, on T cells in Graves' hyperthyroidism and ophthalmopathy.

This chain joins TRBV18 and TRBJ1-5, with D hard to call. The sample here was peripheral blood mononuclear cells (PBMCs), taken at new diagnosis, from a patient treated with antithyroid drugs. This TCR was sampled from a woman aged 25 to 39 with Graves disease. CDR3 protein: CTSSPTVNQPQHF. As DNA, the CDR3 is TGTACCAGCTCACCAACAGTCAATCAGCCCCAGCATTTT. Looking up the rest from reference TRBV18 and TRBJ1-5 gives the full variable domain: NAGVMQNPRHLVRRRGQEARLRCSPMKGHSHVYWYRQLPEEGLKFMVYLQKENIIDESGMPKERFSAEFPKEGPSILRIQQVVRGDSAAYFCTSSPTVNQPQHFGDGTRLSIL.